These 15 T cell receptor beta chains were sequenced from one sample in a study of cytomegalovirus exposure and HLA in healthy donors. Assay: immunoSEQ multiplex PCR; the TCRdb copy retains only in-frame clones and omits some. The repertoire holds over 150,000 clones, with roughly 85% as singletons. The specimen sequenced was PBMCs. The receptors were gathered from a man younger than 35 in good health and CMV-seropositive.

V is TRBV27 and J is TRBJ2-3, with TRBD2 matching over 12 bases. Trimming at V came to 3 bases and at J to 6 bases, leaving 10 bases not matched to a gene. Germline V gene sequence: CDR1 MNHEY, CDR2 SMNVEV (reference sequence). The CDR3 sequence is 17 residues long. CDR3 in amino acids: CASSFSTSGGLADTQYF. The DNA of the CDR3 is TGTGCCAGCAGTTTCTCCACTAGCGGGGGGTTGGCGGATACGCAGTATTTT.

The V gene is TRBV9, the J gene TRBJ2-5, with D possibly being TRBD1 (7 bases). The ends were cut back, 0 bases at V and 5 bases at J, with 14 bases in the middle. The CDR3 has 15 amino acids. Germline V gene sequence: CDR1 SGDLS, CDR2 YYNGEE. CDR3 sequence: CASSVAAAGGETQYF. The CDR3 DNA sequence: TGTGCCAGCAGCGTAGCCGCCGCAGGGGGGGAGACCCAGTACTTC. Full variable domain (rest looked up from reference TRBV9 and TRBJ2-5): DSGVTQTPKHLITATGQRVTLRCSPRSGDLSVYWYQQSLDQGLQFLIQYYNGEERAKGNILERFSAQQFPDLHSELNLSSLELGDSALYFCASSVAAAGGETQYFGPGTRLLVL.

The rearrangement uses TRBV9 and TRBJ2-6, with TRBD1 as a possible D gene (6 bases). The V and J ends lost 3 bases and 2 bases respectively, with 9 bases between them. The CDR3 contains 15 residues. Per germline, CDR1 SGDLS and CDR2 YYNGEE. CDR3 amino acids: CASSGPGAGANVLTF. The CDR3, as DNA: TGTGCCAGCAGCGGGCCAGGGGCTGGGGCCAACGTCCTGACTTTC.

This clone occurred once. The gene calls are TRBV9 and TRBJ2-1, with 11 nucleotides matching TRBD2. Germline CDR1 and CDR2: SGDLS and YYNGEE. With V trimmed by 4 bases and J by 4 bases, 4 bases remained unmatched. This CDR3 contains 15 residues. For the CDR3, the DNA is TGTGCCAGCAGCCAGACTAGCGGGGATTACAATGAGCAGTTCTTC. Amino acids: CASSQTSGDYNEQFF.

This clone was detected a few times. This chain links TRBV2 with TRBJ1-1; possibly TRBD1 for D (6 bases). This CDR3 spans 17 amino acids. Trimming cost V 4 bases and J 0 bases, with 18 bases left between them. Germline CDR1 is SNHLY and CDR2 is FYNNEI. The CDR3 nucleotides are TGTGCCAGCAGTGGTAACAGGGACCTTTTAATGAACACTGAAGCTTTCTTT. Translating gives CASSGNRDLLMNTEAFF.

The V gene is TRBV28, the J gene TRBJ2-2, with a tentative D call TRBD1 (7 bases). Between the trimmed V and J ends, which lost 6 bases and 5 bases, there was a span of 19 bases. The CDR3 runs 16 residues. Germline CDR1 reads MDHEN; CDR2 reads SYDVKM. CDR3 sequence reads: CASSRHQGGGTGELFF. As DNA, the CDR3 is TGTGCCAGCAGCCGCCACCAGGGGGGAGGAACCGGGGAGCTGTTTTTT.

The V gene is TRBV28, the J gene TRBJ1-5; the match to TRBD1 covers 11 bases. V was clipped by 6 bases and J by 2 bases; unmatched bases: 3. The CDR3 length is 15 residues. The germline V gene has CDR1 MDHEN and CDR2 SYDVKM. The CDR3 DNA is TGTGCCAGCAGACCGGGACAGGGGGGCAATCAGCCCCAGCATTTT. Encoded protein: CASRPGQGGNQPQHF.

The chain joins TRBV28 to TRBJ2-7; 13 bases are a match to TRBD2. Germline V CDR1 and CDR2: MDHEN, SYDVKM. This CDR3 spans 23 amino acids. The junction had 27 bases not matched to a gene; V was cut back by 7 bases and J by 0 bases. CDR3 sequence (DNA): TGTGCCAGCATACTACCGGGGGGCATACCGAACGGGACTAGCGGGATGAGCTCCTACGAGCAGTACTTC. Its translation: CASILPGGIPNGTSGMSSYEQYF.

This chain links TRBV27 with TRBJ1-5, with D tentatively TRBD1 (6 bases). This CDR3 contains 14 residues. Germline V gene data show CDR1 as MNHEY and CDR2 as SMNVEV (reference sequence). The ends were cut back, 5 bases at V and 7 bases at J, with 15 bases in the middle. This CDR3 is CASSAGGAGQPQHF. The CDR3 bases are TGTGCCAGCAGTGCGGGGGGGGCTGGGCAGCCCCAGCATTTT.

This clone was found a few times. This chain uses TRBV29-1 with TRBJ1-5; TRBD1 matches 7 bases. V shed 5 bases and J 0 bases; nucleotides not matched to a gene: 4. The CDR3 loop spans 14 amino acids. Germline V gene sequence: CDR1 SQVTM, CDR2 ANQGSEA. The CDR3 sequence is CSVWTGNSNQPQHF. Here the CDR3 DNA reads TGCAGCGTTTGGACAGGCAATAGCAATCAGCCCCAGCATTTT.

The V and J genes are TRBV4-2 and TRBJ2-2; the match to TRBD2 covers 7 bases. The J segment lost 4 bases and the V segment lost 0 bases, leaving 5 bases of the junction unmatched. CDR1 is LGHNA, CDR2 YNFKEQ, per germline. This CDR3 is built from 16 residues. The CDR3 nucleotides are TGTGCCAGCAGCCAAGAAGACTGGGAGGGCACCGGGGAGCTGTTTTTT. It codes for CASSQEDWEGTGELFF.

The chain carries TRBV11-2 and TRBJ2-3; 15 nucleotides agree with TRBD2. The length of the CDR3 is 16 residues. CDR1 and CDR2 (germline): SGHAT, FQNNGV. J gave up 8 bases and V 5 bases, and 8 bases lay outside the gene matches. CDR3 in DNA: TGTGCCAGCAGCCCCAGGACTAGCGGGGGGGCCGTTACGCAGTATTTT. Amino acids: CASSPRTSGGAVTQYF.

CDR3 loop: CASGWEGELFF. The CDR3 DNA reads TGTGCCAGCGGTTGGGAGGGGGAGCTGTTTTTT. This sequence joins TRBV6-6 and TRBJ2-2; TRBD2 might be the D (5 bases). CDR1 and CDR2 from the germline V gene are MNHNY and SVGAGI (reference sequence). This CDR3 has 11 amino acids. V dropped 8 bases and J dropped 8 bases, with 9 bases sitting between them.

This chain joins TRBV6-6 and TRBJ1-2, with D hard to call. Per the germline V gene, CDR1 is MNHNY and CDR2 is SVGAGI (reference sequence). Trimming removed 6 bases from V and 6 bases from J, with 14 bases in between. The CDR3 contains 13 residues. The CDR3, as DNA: TGTGCCAGCAGCCCCGAGCGAAGGAATGGCTACACCTTC. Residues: CASSPERRNGYTF.

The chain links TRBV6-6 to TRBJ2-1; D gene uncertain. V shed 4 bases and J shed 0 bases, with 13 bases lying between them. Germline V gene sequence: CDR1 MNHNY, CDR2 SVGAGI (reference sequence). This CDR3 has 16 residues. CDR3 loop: CASSSALTGSYNEQFF. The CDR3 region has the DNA TGTGCCAGCAGTTCGGCCCTAACGGGCTCCTACAATGAGCAGTTCTTC.